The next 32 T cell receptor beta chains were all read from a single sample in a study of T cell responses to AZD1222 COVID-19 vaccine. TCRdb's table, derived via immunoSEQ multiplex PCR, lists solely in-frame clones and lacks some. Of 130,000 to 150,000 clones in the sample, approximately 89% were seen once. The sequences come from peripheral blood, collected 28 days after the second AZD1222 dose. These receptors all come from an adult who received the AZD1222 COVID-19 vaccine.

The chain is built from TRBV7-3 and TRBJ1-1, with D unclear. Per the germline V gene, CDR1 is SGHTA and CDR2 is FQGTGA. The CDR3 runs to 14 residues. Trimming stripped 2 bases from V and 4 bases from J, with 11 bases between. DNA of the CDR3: TGTGCCAGCAGCTTAGGTGGGCGGGTCACTGAAGCTTTCTTT. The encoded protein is CASSLGGRVTEAFF.

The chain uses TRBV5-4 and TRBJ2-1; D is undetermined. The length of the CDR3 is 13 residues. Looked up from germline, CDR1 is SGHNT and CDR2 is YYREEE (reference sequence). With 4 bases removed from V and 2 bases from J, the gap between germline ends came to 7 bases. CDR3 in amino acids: CASSPPAYNEQFF. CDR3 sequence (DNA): TGTGCCAGCAGCCCGCCTGCCTACAATGAGCAGTTCTTC. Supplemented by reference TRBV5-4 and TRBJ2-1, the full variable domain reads ETGVTQSPTHLIKTRGQQVTLRCSSQSGHNTVSWYQQALGQGPQFIFQYYREEENGRGNFPPRFSGLQFPNYSSELNVNALELDDSALYLCASSPPAYNEQFFGPGTRLTVL.

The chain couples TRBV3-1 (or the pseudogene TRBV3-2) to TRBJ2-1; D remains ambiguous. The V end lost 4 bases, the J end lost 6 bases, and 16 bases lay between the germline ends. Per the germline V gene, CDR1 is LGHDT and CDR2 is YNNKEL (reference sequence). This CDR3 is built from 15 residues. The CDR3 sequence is CASSRRETHRNEQFF. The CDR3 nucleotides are TGTGCCAGCAGCCGTCGCGAGACGCACCGCAATGAGCAGTTCTTC.

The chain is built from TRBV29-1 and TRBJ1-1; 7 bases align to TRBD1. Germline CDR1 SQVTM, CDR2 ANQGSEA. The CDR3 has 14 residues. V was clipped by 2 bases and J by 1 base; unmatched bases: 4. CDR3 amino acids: CSVERGLTNTEAFF. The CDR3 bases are TGCAGCGTTGAAAGGGGGCTTACGAACACTGAAGCTTTCTTT.

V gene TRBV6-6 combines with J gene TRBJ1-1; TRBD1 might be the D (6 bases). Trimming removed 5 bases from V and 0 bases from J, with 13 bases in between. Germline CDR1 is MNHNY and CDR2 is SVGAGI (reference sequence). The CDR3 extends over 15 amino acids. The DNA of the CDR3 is TGTGCCAGCAGTCAAATGCAGGGGATGAACACTGAAGCTTTCTTT. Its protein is CASSQMQGMNTEAFF.

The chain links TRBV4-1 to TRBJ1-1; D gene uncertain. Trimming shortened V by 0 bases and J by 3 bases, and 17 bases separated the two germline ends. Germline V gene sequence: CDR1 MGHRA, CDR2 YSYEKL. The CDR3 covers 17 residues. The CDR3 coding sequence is TGCGCCAGCAGCCAAGATCTTCATCAAGGTTGTGACACTGAAGCTTTCTTT. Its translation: CASSQDLHQGCDTEAFF.

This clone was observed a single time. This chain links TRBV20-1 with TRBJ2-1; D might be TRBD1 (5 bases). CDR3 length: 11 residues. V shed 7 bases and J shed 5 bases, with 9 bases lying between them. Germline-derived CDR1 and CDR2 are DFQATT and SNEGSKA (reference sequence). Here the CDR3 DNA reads TGCAGTGTTAGGGGTGACAATGAGCAGTTCTTC. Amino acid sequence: CSVRGDNEQFF.

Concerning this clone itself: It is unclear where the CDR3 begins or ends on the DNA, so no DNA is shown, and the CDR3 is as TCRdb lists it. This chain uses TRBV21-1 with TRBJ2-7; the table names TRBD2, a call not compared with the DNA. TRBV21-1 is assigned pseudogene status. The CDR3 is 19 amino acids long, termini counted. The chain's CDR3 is CASSKARGFGEGTIAEQYF.

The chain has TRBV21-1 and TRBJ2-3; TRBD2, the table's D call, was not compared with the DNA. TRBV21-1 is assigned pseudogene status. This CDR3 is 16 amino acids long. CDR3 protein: CASSTWADSSTDTQYF. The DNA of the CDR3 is TGTGCCAGCAGCACGTGGGCGGACTCTAGCACAGATACGCAGTATTTT.

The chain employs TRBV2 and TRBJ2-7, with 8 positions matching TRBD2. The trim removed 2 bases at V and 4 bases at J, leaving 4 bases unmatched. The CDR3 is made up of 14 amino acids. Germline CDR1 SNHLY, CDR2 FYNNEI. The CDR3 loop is CASSESGSSYEQYF. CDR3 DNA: TGTGCCAGCAGTGAAAGCGGGAGTTCTTACGAGCAGTACTTC.

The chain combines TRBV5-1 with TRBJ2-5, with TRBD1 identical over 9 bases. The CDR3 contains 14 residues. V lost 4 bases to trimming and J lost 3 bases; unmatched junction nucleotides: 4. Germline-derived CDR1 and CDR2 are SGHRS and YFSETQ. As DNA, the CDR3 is TGCGCCAGCAGCCCGAGGACAGGGGAAGAGACCCAGTACTTC. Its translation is CASSPRTGEETQYF.

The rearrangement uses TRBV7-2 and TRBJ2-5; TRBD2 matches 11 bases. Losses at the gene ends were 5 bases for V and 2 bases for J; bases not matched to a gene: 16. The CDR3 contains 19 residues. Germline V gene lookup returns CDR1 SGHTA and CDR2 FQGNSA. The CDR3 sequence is CASSPKRASGRWVQETQYF. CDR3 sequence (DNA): TGTGCCAGCAGCCCCAAGAGGGCTAGCGGGAGGTGGGTACAAGAGACCCAGTACTTC. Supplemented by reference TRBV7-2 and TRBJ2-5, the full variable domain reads GAGVSQSPSNKVTEKGKDVELRCDPISGHTALYWYRQSLGQGLEFLIYFQGNSAPDKSGLPSDRFSAERTGGSVSTLTIQRTQQEDSAVYLCASSPKRASGRWVQETQYFGPGTRLLVL.

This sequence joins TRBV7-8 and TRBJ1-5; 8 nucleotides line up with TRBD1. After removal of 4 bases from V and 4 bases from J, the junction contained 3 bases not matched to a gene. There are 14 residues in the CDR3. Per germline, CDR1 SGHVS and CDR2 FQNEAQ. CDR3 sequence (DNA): TGTGCCAGCAGCTCCGGGACAGGAAATCAGCCCCAGCATTTT. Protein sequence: CASSSGTGNQPQHF.

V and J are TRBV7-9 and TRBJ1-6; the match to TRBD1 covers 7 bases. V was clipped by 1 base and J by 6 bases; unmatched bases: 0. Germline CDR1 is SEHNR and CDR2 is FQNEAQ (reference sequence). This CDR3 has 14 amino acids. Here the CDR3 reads CASSLGDSNSPLHF. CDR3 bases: TGTGCCAGCAGCTTAGGGGACAGTAATTCACCCCTCCACTTT.

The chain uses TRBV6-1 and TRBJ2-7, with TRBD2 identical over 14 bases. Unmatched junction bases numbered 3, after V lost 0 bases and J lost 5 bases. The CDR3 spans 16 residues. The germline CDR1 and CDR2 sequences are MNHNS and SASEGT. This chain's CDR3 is CASSEAGTSGRNEQYF. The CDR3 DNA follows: TGTGCCAGCAGTGAAGCAGGGACTAGCGGGAGAAACGAGCAGTACTTC.

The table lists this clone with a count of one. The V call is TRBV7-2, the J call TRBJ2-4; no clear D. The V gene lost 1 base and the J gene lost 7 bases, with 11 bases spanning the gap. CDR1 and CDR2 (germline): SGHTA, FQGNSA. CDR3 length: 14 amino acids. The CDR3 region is CASSLGAISNIQYF. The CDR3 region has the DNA TGTGCCAGCAGCTTAGGGGCTATTAGCAACATTCAGTACTTC.

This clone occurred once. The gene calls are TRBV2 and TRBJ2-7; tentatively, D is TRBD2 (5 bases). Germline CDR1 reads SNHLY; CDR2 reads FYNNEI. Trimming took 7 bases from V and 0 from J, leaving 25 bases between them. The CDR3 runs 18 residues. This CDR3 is CASKPGRRFAGDSYEQYF. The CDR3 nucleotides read TGTGCCAGCAAACCCGGACGGCGATTCGCGGGTGACTCCTACGAGCAGTACTTC.

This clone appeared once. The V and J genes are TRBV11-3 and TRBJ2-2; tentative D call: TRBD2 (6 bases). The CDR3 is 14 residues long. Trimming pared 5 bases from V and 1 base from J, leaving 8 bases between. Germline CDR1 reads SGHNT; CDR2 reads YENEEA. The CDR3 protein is CASSPRGNTGELFF. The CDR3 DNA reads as TGTGCCAGCAGCCCGCGGGGGAACACCGGGGAGCTGTTTTTT.

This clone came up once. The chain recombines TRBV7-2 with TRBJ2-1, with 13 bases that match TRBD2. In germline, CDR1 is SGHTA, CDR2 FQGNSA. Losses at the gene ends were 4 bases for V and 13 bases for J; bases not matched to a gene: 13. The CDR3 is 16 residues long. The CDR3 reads CASSSGTVTSGRPQFF. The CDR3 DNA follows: TGTGCCAGCAGCTCTGGGACGGTGACTAGCGGGAGGCCCCAGTTCTTC.

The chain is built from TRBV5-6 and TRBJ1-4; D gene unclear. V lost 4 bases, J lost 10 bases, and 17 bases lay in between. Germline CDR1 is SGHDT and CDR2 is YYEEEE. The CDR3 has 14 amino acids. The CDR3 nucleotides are TGTGCCAGCAGCGATTTTGCCGGGCCCCGAAAACTGTTTTTT. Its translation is CASSDFAGPRKLFF.

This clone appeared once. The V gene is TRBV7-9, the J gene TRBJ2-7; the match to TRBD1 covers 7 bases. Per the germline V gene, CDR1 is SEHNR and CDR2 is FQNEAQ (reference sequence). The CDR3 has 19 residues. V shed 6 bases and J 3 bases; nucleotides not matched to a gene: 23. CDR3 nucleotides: TGTGCCAGCAGTAACTTTCCACAAAGACAGGGAAGCCTAGTCTACGAGCAGTACTTC. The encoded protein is CASSNFPQRQGSLVYEQYF.

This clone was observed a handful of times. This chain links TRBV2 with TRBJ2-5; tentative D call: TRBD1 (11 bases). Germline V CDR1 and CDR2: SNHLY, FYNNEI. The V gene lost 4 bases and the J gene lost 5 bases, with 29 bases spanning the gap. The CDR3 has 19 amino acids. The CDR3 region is CASSGTGGHSGRRFETQYF. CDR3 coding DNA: TGTGCCAGCAGTGGGACAGGGGGCCATAGCGGGAGGAGGTTCGAGACCCAGTACTTC.

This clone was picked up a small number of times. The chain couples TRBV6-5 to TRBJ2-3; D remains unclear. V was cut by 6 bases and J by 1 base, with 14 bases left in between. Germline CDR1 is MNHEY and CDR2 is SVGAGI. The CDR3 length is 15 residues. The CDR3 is CASSAGAFRTDTQYF. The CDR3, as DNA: TGTGCCAGCAGCGCAGGAGCTTTTCGCACAGATACGCAGTATTTT.

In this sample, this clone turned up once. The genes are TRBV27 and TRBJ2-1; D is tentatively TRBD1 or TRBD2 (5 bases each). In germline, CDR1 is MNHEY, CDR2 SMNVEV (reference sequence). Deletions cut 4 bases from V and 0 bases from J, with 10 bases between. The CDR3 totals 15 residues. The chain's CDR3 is CASSWDGGSYNEQFF. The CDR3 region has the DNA TGTGCCAGCAGTTGGGACGGCGGCTCCTACAATGAGCAGTTCTTC.

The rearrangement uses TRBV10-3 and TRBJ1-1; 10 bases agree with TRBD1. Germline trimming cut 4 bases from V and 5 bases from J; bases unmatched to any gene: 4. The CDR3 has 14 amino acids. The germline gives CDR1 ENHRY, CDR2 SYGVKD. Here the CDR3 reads CAISGTGGWTEAFF. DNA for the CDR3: TGTGCCATCAGTGGGACAGGGGGTTGGACTGAAGCTTTCTTT.

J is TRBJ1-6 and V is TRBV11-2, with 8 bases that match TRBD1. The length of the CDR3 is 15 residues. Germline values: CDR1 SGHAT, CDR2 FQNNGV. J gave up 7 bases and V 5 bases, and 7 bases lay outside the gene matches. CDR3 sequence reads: CASSPLRQGNSPLHF. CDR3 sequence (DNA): TGTGCCAGCAGCCCCCTGAGACAGGGGAATTCACCCCTCCACTTT.

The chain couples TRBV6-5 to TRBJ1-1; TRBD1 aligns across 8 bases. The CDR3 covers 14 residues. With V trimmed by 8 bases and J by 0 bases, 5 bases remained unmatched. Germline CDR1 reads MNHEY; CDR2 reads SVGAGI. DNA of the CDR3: TGTGCCAGCGGACAGGGACAGCTGAACACTGAAGCTTTCTTT. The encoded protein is CASGQGQLNTEAFF.

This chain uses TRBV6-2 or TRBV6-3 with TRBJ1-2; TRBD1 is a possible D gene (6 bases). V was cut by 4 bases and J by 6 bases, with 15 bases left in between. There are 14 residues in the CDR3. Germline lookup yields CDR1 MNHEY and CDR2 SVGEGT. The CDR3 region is CASSSHTGSDGYTF. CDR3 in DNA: TGTGCCAGCAGTTCCCATACAGGGAGCGATGGCTACACCTTC.

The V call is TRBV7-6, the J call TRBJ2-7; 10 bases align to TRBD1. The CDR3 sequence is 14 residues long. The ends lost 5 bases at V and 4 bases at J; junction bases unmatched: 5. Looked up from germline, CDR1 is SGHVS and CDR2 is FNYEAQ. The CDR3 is CASSPPGQGYEQYF. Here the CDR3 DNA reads TGTGCCAGCAGCCCTCCGGGACAGGGGTACGAGCAGTACTTC.

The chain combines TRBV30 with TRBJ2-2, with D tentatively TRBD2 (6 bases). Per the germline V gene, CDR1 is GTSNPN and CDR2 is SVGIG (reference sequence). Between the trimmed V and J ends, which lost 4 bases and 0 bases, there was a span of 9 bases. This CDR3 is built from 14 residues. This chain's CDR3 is CAWMAGSNTGELFF. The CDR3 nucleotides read TGTGCCTGGATGGCGGGGTCGAACACCGGGGAGCTGTTTTTT.

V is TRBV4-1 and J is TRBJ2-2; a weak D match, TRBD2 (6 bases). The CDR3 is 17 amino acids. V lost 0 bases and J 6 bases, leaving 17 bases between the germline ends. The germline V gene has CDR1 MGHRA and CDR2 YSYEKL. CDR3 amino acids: CASSQDSAGYSAGELFF. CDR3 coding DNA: TGCGCCAGCAGCCAAGATTCGGCGGGGTATAGCGCCGGGGAGCTGTTTTTT.

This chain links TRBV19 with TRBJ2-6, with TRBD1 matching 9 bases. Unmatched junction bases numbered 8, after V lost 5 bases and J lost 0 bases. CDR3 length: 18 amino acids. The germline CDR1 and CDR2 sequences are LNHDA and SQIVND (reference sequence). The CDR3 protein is CASSGTGFYPSGANVLTF. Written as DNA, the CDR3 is TGTGCCAGTAGTGGGACAGGGTTCTACCCCTCTGGGGCCAACGTCCTGACTTTC.